The 25 T cell receptor beta chains listed next were all sequenced from one sample in a study of shared clonotypes between healthy human individuals. The data were produced by immunoSEQ multiplex PCR, yet TCRdb's version contains in-frame clones alone and is incomplete. Altogether fewer than 3 million clones are present, less than 95% being singletons, with the ten largest covering 0.37%. The material sequenced was naive CD4+ T cells from PBMCs. Subset: CD45RA+ positively selected. Receptors were obtained from a man aged 18 to 29 in good health. Some clones in this sample may be carry-over from other donors' samples.

This clone was detected only once. The chain combines TRBV9 with TRBJ2-1; D call uncertain. Germline CDR1 is SGDLS and CDR2 is YYNGEE. V was pared by 0 bases and J by 9 bases, with 10 bases between. The CDR3 runs to 13 residues. The CDR3 region has the DNA TGTGCCAGCAGCGTAGTTAGTCCTGGTGAGCAGTTCTTC. Translating gives CASSVVSPGEQFF.

The chain has TRBV25-1 and TRBJ2-1, with a weak D call TRBD2 (6 bases). Germline CDR1 MGHDK, CDR2 SYGVNS. The V gene lost 2 bases and the J gene lost 0 bases, with 14 bases spanning the gap. The CDR3 runs 17 residues. Here the CDR3 DNA reads TGTGCCAGCAGTGAACCGGGACTCGGGAGCTCCTACAATGAGCAGTTCTTC. It yields the protein CASSEPGLGSSYNEQFF.

The chain recombines TRBV7-3 with TRBJ2-3, with 8 bases identical to TRBD1. The CDR3 extends over 16 amino acids. The V gene end was trimmed by 6 bases and the J gene end by 5 bases; junction bases not matched to a gene: 13. Germline loops: CDR1 SGHTA, CDR2 FQGTGA. The DNA for the CDR3 is TGTGCCAGCAGTTTCCAGGGCGGTACAGGGGGAGATACGCAGTATTTT. Its protein product is CASSFQGGTGGDTQYF.

The chain employs TRBV5-1 and TRBJ1-4, with 8 bases fitting TRBD1. Germline V lookup: CDR1 SGHRS, CDR2 YFSETQ. V lost 0 bases to trimming and J lost 4 bases; unmatched junction nucleotides: 5. The CDR3 covers 16 residues. CDR3 sequence reads: CASSLDQGALNEKLFF. The DNA for the CDR3 is TGCGCCAGCAGCTTGGATCAGGGGGCCCTTAATGAAAAACTGTTTTTT.

Notes on this clone: Additional DNA sequences in this sample encode the identical CDR3. The chain has TRBV28 and TRBJ2-7, with 9 bases lining up with TRBD1. J was trimmed by 4 bases and V by 4 bases; bases with no gene match: 8. CDR1 is MDHEN and CDR2 is SYDVKM in the germline V gene. CDR3 size: 15 residues. Here the CDR3 DNA reads TGTGCCAGCAGTTCTTCCGGGACAGGGTATTACGAGCAGTACTTC. The encoded protein is CASSSSGTGYYEQYF.

This sequence joins TRBV18 and TRBJ2-7, with D uncertain. Germline assignment: CDR1 KGHSH and CDR2 LQKENI. The V end lost 3 bases, the J end lost 7 bases, and 16 bases lay between the germline ends. The CDR3 loop spans 14 amino acids. The CDR3 nucleotides are TGTGCCAGCTCACCTACACCCGCTGATAGTGAGCAGTACTTC. Protein: CASSPTPADSEQYF.

The V and J genes are TRBV19 and TRBJ1-1; 8 positions match TRBD1. With 2 bases clipped from V and 11 bases from J, the junction kept 4 bases outside the gene matches. Germline assignment: CDR1 LNHDA and CDR2 SQIVND (reference sequence). CDR3 size: 12 residues. The CDR3 loop reads CASSIRTGYAFF. The CDR3 nucleotides are TGTGCCAGTAGTATACGGACAGGGTACGCTTTCTTT.

This chain uses TRBV5-3 with TRBJ1-5; 7 bases align to TRBD1. TRBV5-3 is an ORF; its function is uncertain. The CDR3 contains 12 residues. With 8 bases clipped from V and 7 bases from J, the junction kept 6 bases outside the gene matches. The CDR3 nucleotides are TGTGCCAGCAGCCAGGGGGGGCAGCCCCAGCATTTT. Its protein is CASSQGGQPQHF.

The J gene is TRBJ1-2, the V gene TRBV6-1; TRBD1 might be the D (5 bases). Germline V CDR1 and CDR2: MNHNS, SASEGT. The CDR3 loop spans 12 amino acids. Trimming cost V 6 bases and J 4 bases, with 9 bases left between them. In nucleotides, the CDR3 is TGTGCCAGCAGCTCGGGGGGCTATGGCTACACCTTC. This encodes CASSSGGYGYTF.

This chain joins TRBV10-3 and TRBJ2-2; 11 bases fit TRBD1. J lost 7 bases, V lost 4 bases, and 17 bases had no gene match. Germline assignment: CDR1 ENHRY and CDR2 SYGVKD. CDR3 length: 19 amino acids. The CDR3 region is CAISVSATTGTGGGGELFF. For the CDR3, the DNA is TGTGCCATCAGTGTTTCGGCAACCACCGGGACAGGGGGTGGCGGGGAGCTGTTTTTT.

The count of this clone is one. This specimen includes other DNA sequences encoding the same CDR3. The chain links TRBV7-3 to TRBJ2-1; no clear D gene. Germline CDR1 reads SGHTA; CDR2 reads FQGTGA. V was clipped by 2 bases and J by 4 bases, with 9 bases between them. The CDR3 length is 14 residues. Here the CDR3 reads CASSLLAGYNEQFF. CDR3 in DNA: TGTGCCAGCAGCTTACTTGCTGGATACAATGAGCAGTTCTTC.

As regards this clone: Other nucleotide sequences in the sample specify the same CDR3. V usage is TRBV30 and J usage is TRBJ1-5; D is undetermined. The V end was cut by 0 bases, the J end by 3 bases, with 6 bases between. Germline CDR1 GTSNPN, CDR2 SVGIG (reference sequence). The CDR3 is 13 amino acids. The CDR3 loop is CAWSVRPNQPQHF. The DNA for the CDR3 is TGTGCCTGGAGTGTACGTCCCAATCAGCCCCAGCATTTT. Full variable domain (remainder filled in from reference TRBV30 and TRBJ1-5): SQTIHQWPATLVQPVGSPLSLECTVEGTSNPNLYWYRQAAGRGLQLLFYSVGIGQISSEVPQNLSASRPQDRQFILSSKKLLLSDSGFYLCAWSVRPNQPQHFGDGTRLSIL.

V is TRBV5-1 and J is TRBJ2-1; TRBD2 matches 8 bases. This CDR3 comprises 15 residues. Trimming took 4 bases from V and 8 from J; bases not matched to a gene: 11. CDR1 is SGHRS, CDR2 YFSETQ, per germline. The chain's CDR3 is CASSGAGGPVDEQFF. As DNA, the CDR3 is TGCGCCAGCAGCGGGGCGGGAGGACCCGTGGATGAGCAGTTCTTC. Combining the CDR3 with reference TRBV5-1 and TRBJ2-1 gives the whole variable domain KAGVTQTPRYLIKTRGQQVTLSCSPISGHRSVSWYQQTPGQGLQFLFEYFSETQRNKGNFPGRFSGRQFSNSRSEMNVSTLELGDSALYLCASSGAGGPVDEQFFGPGTRLTVL.

The chain combines TRBV19 with TRBJ1-4; D possibly corresponds to TRBD1 (5 bases). Germline values: CDR1 LNHDA, CDR2 SQIVND (reference sequence). CDR3 length equals 15 residues. Between the trimmed V and J ends, which lost 9 bases and 5 bases, there was a span of 19 bases. The CDR3 DNA follows: TGTGCCAGCCGACAGCTACTCGGCCAAAATGAAAAACTGTTTTTT. Residues: CASRQLLGQNEKLFF.

V and J are TRBV7-9 and TRBJ1-4; D ambiguous. Germline loops: CDR1 SEHNR, CDR2 FQNEAQ (reference sequence). CDR3 size: 16 residues. Trimming left V 5 bases short and J 5 bases short, with 18 bases between. As DNA, the CDR3 is TGTGCCAGCAGCCTTACCCGGTCCGACCACAATGAAAAACTGTTTTTT. This encodes CASSLTRSDHNEKLFF. Filled out from reference TRBV7-9 and TRBJ1-4, the complete variable domain reads DTGVSQNPRHKITKRGQNVTFRCDPISEHNRLYWYRQTLGQGPEFLTYFQNEAQLEKSRLLSDRFSAERPKGSFSTLEIQRTEQGDSAMYLCASSLTRSDHNEKLFFGSGTQLSVL.

The CDR3 region is CASKGGHHTGELFF. The CDR3 nucleotides read TGTGCCAGCAAGGGGGGACATCACACCGGGGAGCTGTTTTTT. The chain links TRBV7-9 to TRBJ2-2; D might be TRBD1 or TRBD2, each matching 6 bases. Germline V gene data show CDR1 as SEHNR and CDR2 as FQNEAQ (reference sequence). Trimming removed 7 bases from V and 3 bases from J, with 12 bases in between. The CDR3 spans 14 residues.

The chain combines TRBV14 with TRBJ2-7, with D unresolved. Trimming took 5 bases from V and 1 from J, leaving 12 bases between them. Germline CDR1 SGHDN, CDR2 FVKESK. The CDR3 contains 14 residues. Here the CDR3 DNA reads TGTGCCAGCAGCAAAGTTGGTGGGTCCTACGAGCAGTACTTC. Protein product: CASSKVGGSYEQYF.

To note about this clone: Its ends do not fully match the called genes, so a read error is possible. The V gene is TRBV7-9, the J gene TRBJ2-1; tentatively, D is TRBD2 (6 bases). The CDR3 loop spans 12 amino acids. Germline CDR1 SEHNR, CDR2 FQNEAQ (reference sequence). For the CDR3, the DNA is TGTGTCAGCAGCGGTCTAGCGAATGAGCAGTTCTTC. It encodes CVSSGLANEQFF.

V and J are TRBV19 and TRBJ2-2, with D perhaps matching TRBD1 (6 bases). With 6 bases removed from V and 3 bases from J, the gap between germline ends came to 14 bases. The CDR3 extends over 15 amino acids. Germline V gene sequence: CDR1 LNHDA, CDR2 SQIVND (reference sequence). The CDR3 loop is CASSSGQIDTGELFF. The CDR3 DNA is TGTGCCAGTAGCAGCGGACAGATAGACACCGGGGAGCTGTTTTTT.

This clone was seen only once. The rearrangement uses TRBV19 and TRBJ2-2; a weak D match, TRBD2 (8 bases). Trimming took 9 bases from V and 4 from J, leaving 24 bases between them. The CDR3 is 17 residues long. Per germline, CDR1 LNHDA and CDR2 SQIVND (reference sequence). CDR3 protein: CASTPREGQISTGELFF. CDR3 nucleotides: TGTGCCAGCACCCCCCGGGAGGGACAGATCTCCACCGGGGAGCTGTTTTTT.

The chain carries TRBV29-1 and TRBJ2-4; maybe TRBD1 (6 bases). There are 13 residues in the CDR3. The germline V gene encodes CDR1 SQVTM and CDR2 ANQGSEA. V lost 1 base to trimming and J lost 9 bases, with 13 bases between them. The CDR3 region has the DNA TGCAGCGTTGAAGTCCTCTCGGACAGCATTCAGTACTTC. This sequence encodes CSVEVLSDSIQYF.

The genes are TRBV10-1 and TRBJ2-5; no definite D call. Germline V gives CDR1 WNHNN, CDR2 SYGVQD (reference sequence). V lost 2 bases and J 7 bases, leaving 11 bases between the germline ends. There are 13 residues in the CDR3. This CDR3 reads CASSEKVTATQYF. CDR3 DNA sequence: TGCGCCAGCAGTGAGAAGGTGACGGCGACCCAGTACTTC.

The chain combines TRBV18 with TRBJ2-5, with no clear D. Gene TRBJ2-7 matches the end of the DNA better, so the J call may be wrong. This CDR3 is 13 amino acids long. Germline V gives CDR1 KGHSH, CDR2 LQKENI. CDR3 coding DNA: TGTGCCAGCTCACCTTCGCAGAGCTACGAGCAGTACTTC. This translates into CASSPSQSYEQYF.

The genes are TRBV5-6 and TRBJ1-1; TRBD1 is a possible D gene (6 bases). Germline V CDR1 and CDR2: SGHDT, YYEEEE. This CDR3 is 14 amino acids long. The V end lost 6 bases, the J end lost 2 bases, and 14 bases lay between the germline ends. The DNA for the CDR3 is TGTGCCAGCATCCAGGGGCGGGACAACACTGAAGCTTTCTTT. This codes for CASIQGRDNTEAFF.

V usage is TRBV9 and J usage is TRBJ1-1; D may be TRBD1 (5 bases). The CDR3 totals 15 residues. Germline values: CDR1 SGDLS, CDR2 YYNGEE. V lost 0 bases to trimming and J lost 5 bases, with 14 bases between them. DNA of the CDR3: TGTGCCAGCAGCGTAGATCGGGACGGGGGGACTGAAGCTTTCTTT. Translated: CASSVDRDGGTEAFF. The variable domain in full, with the rest retrieved from reference TRBV9 and TRBJ1-1, is DSGVTQTPKHLITATGQRVTLRCSPRSGDLSVYWYQQSLDQGLQFLIQYYNGEERAKGNILERFSAQQFPDLHSELNLSSLELGDSALYFCASSVDRDGGTEAFFGQGTRLTVV.